This entry describes one TCR beta chain. Under the authors' procedure: Nucleated cell number was recorded as an estimate derived from reference gene primer amplification. The assay was immunoSEQ multiplex PCR, and TCRdb's table has in-frame clones only and misses some. The V and J calls and clone size are taken from that table; D and trimming were inferred from the DNA. The table shows some 64,000 clones, with about 78% occurring only once. This sample stems from a study of blood T cell repertoires in COVID-19. About the study: The United States, Italy and Spain provided the acute and convalescent COVID-19 samples. Sources were T cells, B-cell-depleted T cells, or PBMCs; the material itself was cDNA or gDNA.

V lost 0 bases, J lost 0 bases, and 5 bases lay in between. Germline V gene sequence: CDR1 SGHRS, CDR2 YFSETQ. The CDR3 is 14 amino acids. Sequencing input: peripheral blood. The TCR originated in a man older than 75 with active or convalescent COVID-19. The rearrangement links TRBV5-1 to TRBJ2-3; D ambiguous. CDR3 sequence: CASSLVGSTDTQYF. CDR3 nucleotide sequence: TGCGCCAGCAGCTTGGTTGGCAGCACAGATACGCAGTATTTT.